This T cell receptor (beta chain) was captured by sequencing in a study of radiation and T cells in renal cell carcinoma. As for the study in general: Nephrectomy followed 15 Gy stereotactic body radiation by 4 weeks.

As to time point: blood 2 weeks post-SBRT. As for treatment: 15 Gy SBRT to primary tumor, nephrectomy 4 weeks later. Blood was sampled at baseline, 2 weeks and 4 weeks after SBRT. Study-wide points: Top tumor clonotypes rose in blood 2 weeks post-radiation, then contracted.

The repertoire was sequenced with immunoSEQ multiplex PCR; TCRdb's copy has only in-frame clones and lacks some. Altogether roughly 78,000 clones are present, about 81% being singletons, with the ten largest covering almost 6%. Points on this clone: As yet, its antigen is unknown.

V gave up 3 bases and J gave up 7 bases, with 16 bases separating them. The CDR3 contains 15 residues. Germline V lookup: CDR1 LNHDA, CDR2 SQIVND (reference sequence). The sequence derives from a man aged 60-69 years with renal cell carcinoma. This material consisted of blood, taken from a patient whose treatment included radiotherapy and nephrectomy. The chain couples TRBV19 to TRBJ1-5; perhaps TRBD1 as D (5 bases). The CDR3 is CASSISPGVEQPQHF. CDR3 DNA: TGTGCCAGTAGTATCTCCCCGGGGGTCGAACAGCCCCAGCATTTT.